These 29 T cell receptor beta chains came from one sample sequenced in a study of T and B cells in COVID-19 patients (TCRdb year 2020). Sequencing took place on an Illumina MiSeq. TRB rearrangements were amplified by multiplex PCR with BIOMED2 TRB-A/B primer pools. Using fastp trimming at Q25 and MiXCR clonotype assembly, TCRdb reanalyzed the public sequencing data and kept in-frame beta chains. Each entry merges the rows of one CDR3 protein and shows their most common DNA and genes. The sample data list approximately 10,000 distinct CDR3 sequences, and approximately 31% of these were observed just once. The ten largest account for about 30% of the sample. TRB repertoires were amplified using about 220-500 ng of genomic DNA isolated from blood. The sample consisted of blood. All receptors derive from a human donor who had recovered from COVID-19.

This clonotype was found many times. As DNA, the CDR3 is TGTGCCAGCCGACGAACAGGGAGCACAGATACGCAGTATTTT. This sequence encodes CASRRTGSTDTQYF. The chain combines TRBV6-2 or TRBV6-3 with TRBJ2-3, with a weak D call TRBD1 (6 bases). The V and J ends lost 8 bases and 0 bases respectively, with 12 bases between them. The germline gives CDR1 MNHEY, CDR2 SVGEGT. The CDR3 sequence is 14 residues long.

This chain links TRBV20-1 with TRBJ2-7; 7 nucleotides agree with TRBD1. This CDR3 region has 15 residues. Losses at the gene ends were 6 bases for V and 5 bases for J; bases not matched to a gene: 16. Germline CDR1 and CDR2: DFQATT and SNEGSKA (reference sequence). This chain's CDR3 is CSAQIVRQGRNEQYV. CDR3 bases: TGCAGTGCGCAAATAGTCCGACAGGGTCGGAACGAGCAGTACGTC.

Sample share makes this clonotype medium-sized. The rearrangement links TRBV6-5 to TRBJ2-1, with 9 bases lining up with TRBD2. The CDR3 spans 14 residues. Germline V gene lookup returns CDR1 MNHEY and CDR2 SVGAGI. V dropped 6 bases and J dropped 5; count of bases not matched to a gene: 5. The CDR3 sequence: CASRIAGVHNEQFF. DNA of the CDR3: TGTGCCAGCAGGATAGCGGGAGTCCACAATGAGCAGTTCTTC.

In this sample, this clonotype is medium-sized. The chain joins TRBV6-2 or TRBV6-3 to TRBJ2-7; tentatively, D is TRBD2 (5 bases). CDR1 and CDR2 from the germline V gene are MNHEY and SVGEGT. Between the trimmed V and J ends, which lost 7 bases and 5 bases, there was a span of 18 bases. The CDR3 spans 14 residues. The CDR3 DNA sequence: TGTGCCAGCAAGAGGGATCCAGCCCACGACGAGCAGTACTTC. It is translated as CASKRDPAHDEQYF.

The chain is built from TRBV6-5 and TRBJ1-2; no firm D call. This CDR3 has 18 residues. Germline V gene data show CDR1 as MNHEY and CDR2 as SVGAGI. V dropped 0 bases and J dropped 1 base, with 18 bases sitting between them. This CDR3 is CASSYSGLMEDYNYGYTF. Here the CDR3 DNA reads TGTGCCAGCAGTTACTCGGGTCTAATGGAGGATTATAACTATGGCTACACCTTC.

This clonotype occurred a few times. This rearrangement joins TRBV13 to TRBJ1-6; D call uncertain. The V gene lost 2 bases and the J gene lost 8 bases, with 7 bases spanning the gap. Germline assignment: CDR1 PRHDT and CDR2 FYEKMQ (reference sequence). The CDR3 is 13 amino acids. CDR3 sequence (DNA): TGTGCCAGCAGCTTAATCGGGTATTCACCCCTCCACTTT. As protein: CASSLIGYSPLHF.

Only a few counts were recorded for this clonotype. The CDR3 DNA sequence: TGTGCCAGCAGCTTGTGGGGGGGACAGGCGAACACTGAAGCTTTCTTT. Translated, it gives CASSLWGGQANTEAFF. This chain links TRBV5-6 with TRBJ1-1; 8 bases map to TRBD1. This CDR3 spans 16 amino acids. In germline, CDR1 is SGHDT, CDR2 YYEEEE. The ends lost 1 base at V and 1 base at J; junction bases unmatched: 6.

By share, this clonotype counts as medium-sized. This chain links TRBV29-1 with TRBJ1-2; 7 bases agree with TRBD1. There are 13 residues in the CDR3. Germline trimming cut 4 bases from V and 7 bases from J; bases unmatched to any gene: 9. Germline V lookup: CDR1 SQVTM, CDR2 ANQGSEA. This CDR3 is CSVVPGGNVGYTF. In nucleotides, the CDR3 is TGCAGCGTTGTTCCAGGGGGAAATGTTGGCTACACCTTC.

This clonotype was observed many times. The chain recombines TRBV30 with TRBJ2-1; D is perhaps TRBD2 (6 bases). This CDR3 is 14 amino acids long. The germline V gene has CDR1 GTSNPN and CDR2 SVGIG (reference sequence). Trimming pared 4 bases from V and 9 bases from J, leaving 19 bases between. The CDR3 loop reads CAWIGGEGLAEQFF. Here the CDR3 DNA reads TGTGCCTGGATCGGGGGAGAGGGACTCGCTGAGCAGTTCTTC.

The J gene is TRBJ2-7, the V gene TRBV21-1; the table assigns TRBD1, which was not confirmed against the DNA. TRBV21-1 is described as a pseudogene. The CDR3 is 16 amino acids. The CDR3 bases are TGTGCCAGCAGCAAAGGTGCGATCCCCCCATCCTACGAGCAGTACGTC. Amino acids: CASSKGAIPPSYEQYV.

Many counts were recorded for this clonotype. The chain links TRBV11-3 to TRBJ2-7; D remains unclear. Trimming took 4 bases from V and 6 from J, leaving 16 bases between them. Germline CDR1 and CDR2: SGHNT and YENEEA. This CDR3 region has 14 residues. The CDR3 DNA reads TGTGCCAGCAGCTCACTATCGAGTCGGAGCGAGCAGTACTTC. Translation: CASSSLSSRSEQYF.

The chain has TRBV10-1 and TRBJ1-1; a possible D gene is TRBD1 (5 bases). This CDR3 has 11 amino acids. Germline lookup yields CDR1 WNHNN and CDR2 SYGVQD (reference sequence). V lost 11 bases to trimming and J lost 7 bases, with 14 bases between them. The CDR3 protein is CAQLGHLEAFF. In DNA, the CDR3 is TGCGCCCAATTGGGGCACCTTGAAGCTTTCTTT.

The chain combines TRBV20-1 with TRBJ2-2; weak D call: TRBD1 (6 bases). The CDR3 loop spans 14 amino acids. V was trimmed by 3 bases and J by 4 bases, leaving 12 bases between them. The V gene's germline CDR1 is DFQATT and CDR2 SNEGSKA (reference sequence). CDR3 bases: TGCAGTGCTAGCTTCCAGGGGTCCACCGGGGAGCTGTTTTTT. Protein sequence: CSASFQGSTGELFF.

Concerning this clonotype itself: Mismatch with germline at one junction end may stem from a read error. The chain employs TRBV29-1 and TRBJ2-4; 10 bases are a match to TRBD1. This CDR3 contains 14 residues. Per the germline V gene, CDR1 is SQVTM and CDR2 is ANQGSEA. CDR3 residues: CSALTGTGDSILYF. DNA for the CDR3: TGCAGCGCCCTGACCGGGACAGGGGATTCCATTCTGTACTTC.

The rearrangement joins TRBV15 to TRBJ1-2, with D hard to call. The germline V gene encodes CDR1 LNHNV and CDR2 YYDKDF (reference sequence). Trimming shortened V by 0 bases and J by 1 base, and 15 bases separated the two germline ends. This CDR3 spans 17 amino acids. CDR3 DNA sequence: TGTGCCACCAGCAGAGATTATACACAAGTTCATAACTATGGCTACACCTTC. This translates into CATSRDYTQVHNYGYTF.

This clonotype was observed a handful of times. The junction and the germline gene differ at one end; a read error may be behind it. CDR3 nucleotide sequence: TGTGCCAGCAGCCTAGACGGGGTGGGGGCGAATGGCTACACCTTC. Translating it yields CASSLDGVGANGYTF. V gene TRBV11-3 combines with J gene TRBJ1-2; weak D call: TRBD1 (6 bases). The CDR3 is 15 residues long. CDR1 SGHNT and CDR2 YENEEA come from the germline V gene. The full variable domain, with the rest looked up from reference TRBV11-3 and TRBJ1-2, is EAGVVQSPRYKIIEKKQPVAFWCNPISGHNTLYWYLQNLGQGPELLIRYENEEAVDDSQLPKDRFSAERLKGVDSTLKIQPAELGDSAVYLCASSLDGVGANGYTFGSGTRLTVV.

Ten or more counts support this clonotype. The CDR3 nucleotides are TGTGCCAGCTCACGGGGTTCCGGCTACTTGGACTACGAGCAGTACTTC. Protein product: CASSRGSGYLDYEQYF. This chain connects TRBV18 to TRBJ2-7, with D hard to call. V shed 4 bases and J shed 3 bases, with 19 bases lying between them. The CDR3 has 16 residues. Germline lookup yields CDR1 KGHSH and CDR2 LQKENI.

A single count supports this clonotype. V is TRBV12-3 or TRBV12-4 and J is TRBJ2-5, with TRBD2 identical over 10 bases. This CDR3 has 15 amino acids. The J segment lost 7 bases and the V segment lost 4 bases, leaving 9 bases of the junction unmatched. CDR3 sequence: CASSSGLARRGTQYF. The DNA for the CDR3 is TGTGCCAGCAGTTCGGGACTAGCGCGACGGGGGACCCAGTACTTC.

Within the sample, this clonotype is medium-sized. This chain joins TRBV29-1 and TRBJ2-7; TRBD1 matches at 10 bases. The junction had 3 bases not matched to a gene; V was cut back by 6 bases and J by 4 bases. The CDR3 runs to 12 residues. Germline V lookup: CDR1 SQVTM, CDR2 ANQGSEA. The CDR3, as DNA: TGCAGCGTAAGGACAGGGGGTTACGAGCAGTACTTC. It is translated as CSVRTGGYEQYF.

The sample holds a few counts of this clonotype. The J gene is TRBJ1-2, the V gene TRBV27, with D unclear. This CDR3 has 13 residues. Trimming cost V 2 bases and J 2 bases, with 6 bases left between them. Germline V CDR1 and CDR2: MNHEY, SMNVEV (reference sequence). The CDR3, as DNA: TGTGCCAGCAGTTTACAACAGAACTATGGCTACACCTTC. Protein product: CASSLQQNYGYTF.

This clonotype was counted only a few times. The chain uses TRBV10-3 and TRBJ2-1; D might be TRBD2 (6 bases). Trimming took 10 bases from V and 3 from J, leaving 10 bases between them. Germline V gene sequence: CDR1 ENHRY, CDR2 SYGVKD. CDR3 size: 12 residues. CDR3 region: CATSGLYNEQFF. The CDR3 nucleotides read TGTGCCACGTCGGGACTCTACAATGAGCAGTTCTTC.

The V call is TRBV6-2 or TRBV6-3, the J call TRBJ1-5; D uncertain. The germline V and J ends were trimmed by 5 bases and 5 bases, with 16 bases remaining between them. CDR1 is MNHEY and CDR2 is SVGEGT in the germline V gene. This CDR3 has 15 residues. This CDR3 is CASSTRRAVDQPQHF. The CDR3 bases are TGTGCCAGCAGTACCCGGCGGGCCGTGGATCAGCCCCAGCATTTT.

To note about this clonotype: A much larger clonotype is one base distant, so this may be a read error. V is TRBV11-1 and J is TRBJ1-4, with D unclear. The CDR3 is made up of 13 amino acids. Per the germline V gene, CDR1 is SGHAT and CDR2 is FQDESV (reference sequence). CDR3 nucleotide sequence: TGTGCCAGCAGTTACAGCCGGACCGAAAAACTGATTTTT. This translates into CASSYSRTEKLIF.

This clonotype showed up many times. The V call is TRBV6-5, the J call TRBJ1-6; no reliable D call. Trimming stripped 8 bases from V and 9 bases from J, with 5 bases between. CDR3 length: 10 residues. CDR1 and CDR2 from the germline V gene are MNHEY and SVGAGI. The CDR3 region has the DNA TGTGCCAGCTTGGGTTCACCCCTCCACTTT. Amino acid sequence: CASLGSPLHF.

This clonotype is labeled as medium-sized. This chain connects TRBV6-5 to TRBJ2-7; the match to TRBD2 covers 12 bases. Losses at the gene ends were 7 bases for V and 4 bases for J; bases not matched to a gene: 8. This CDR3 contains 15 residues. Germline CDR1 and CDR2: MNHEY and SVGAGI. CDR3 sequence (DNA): TGTGCCAGCAAGCTTCTAGCGGGAGGGCCGTACGAGCAGTACTTC. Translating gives CASKLLAGGPYEQYF.

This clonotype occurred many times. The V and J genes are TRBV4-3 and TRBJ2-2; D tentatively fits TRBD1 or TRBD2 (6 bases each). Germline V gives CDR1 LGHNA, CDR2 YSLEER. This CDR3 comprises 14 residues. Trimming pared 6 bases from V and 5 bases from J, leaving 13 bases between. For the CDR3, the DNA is TGCGCCAGCAGTTTGCGGAGGGGGACCGGGGAGCTGTTTTTT. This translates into CASSLRRGTGELFF.

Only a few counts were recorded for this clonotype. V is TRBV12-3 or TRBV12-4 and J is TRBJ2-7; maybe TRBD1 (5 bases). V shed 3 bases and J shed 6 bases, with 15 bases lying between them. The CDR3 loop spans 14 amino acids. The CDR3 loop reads CASSLDPTVGEQYV. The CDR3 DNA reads TGTGCCAGCAGTTTGGATCCGACAGTGGGCGAGCAGTACGTC.

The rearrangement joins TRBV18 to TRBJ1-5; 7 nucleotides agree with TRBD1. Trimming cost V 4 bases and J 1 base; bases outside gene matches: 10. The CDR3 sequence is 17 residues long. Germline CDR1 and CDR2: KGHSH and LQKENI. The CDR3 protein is CASSRTIQQGSNQPQHF. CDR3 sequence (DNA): TGTGCCAGCTCACGTACTATACAACAGGGGAGCAATCAGCCCCAGCATTTT.

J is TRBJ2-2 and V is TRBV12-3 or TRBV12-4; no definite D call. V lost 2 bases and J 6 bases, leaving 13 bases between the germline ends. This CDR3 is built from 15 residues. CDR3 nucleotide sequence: TGTGCCAGCAGTTTACGGGCCTTCCTCCCCGGGGAGCTGTTTTTT. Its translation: CASSLRAFLPGELFF.